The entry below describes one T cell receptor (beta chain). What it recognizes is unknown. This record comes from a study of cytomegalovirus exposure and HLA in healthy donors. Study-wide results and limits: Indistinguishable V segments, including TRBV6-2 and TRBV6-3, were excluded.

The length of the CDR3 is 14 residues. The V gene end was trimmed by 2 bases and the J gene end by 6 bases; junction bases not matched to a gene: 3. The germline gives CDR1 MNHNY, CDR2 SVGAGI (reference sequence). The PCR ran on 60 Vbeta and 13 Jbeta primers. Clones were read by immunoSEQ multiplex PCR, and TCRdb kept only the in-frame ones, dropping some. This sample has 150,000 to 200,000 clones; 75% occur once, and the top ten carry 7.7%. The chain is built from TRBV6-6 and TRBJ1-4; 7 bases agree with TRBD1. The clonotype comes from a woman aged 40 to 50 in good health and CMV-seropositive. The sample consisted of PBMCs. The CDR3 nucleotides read TGTGCCAGCAGTTACGCGACAGGGTATGAAAAACTGTTTTTT. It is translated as CASSYATGYEKLFF.